Listed below are T cell receptor beta chains from one sample, sequenced in a study of shared clonotypes between healthy human individuals. Profiling relied on immunoSEQ multiplex PCR, and the TCRdb table lists in-frame clones only, not all of them. There are approximately 1,500,000 clones in the sample; 95% to 99% occur only once, and about 0.42% lies in the top ten. Sequencing was done on a sample of naive CD4+ T cells sorted from blood. These receptors originate from a man aged 25 to 45 in good health. The CDR3 runs from the conserved cysteine through the conserved F or W. A D gene is named only where the DNA matches it firmly. Clone size, where shown, is once, few, many, or a class for clones that have expanded.

J gene,clone size,V gene,D gene,CDR3 DNA,CDR3 protein
TRBJ2-3,-,TRBV27,TRBD2,TGTGCCAGCAGTTTTAGCGGGAGGACAGATACGCAGTATTTT,CASSFSGRTDTQYF
TRBJ2-7,-,TRBV19,-,TGTGCCAGTAGCCTAGTATCGGGGCGGGGCAACGAGCAGTACTTC,CASSLVSGRGNEQYF
TRBJ2-3,-,TRBV5-1,TRBD2,TGCGCCAGCAGCCCGGTAGCGGGCGGACTCACAGATACGCAGTATTTT,CASSPVAGGLTDTQYF
TRBJ2-1,-,TRBV9,TRBD2,TGTGCCAGCAGCGTTCGAAGCGGGAGCGAGCAGTTCTTC,CASSVRSGSEQFF
TRBJ2-7,-,TRBV6-1,-,TGTGCCAGCAGTGAAGCCGTAGGTAGGGTGGGCGAGCAGTACTTC,CASSEAVGRVGEQYF
TRBJ2-5,once,TRBV6-6,TRBD1,TGTGCCAGCAGCCGACACAGGGACAGCCTCCGAAATGGCCAGCACTTC,CASSRHRDSLRNGQHF
TRBJ2-7,-,TRBV28,-,TGTGCCAGCACCCCCAGGGCTCCCCACTACGAGCAGTACTTC,CASTPRAPHYEQYF
TRBJ2-3,-,TRBV7-9,TRBD1,TGTGCCAGCAGTTCTAGACAGGGGGCGTATAGGATTACAGATACGCAGTATTTT,CASSSRQGAYRITDTQYF
TRBJ2-1,-,TRBV5-4,TRBD2,TGTGCCAGCAGCTTACCGGGGACTAGCGCGCACCATAGCTCCTACAATGAGCAGTTCTTC,CASSLPGTSAHHSSYNEQFF
TRBJ2-1,-,TRBV6-1,-,TGTGCCAGCAGTGAGCAGCGCAATGAGCAGTTCTTC,CASSEQRNEQFF
TRBJ2-2,-,TRBV2,-,TGTGCCAGCAGTGCCGCTACTTACGCCGGGGAGCTGTTTTTT,CASSAATYAGELFF
TRBJ2-1,-,TRBV28,TRBD2,TGTGCCAGCAGTACACTCCCCGGAGGGACTAGCGGGAGGGCCCTCGTCGATGAGCAGTTCTTC,CASSTLPGGTSGRALVDEQFF
TRBJ2-7,-,TRBV5-5,-,TGTGCCAGCAGCTTGGCGGTCGGGAGATCCTACGAGCAGTACTTC,CASSLAVGRSYEQYF
TRBJ2-1,-,TRBV18,-,TGTGCCAGCTTACGGACAGTAAGCAGCTCCTACAATGAGCAGTTCTTC,CASLRTVSSSYNEQFF
TRBJ2-1,-,TRBV9,-,TGTGCCAGCAGCGTAGGGAGTTGGCAGAATGAGCAGTTCTTC,CASSVGSWQNEQFF
TRBJ2-1,-,TRBV5-1,-,TGCGCCAGCAGTGGGGCGGGGGACAGATTGGAGCAGTTCTTC,CASSGAGDRLEQFF
TRBJ2-6,-,TRBV4-2,TRBD1,TGTGCCAGCAGCCACCAACAGGGGGCATGGTCTGGGGCCAACGTCCTGACTTTC,CASSHQQGAWSGANVLTF
TRBJ2-7,-,TRBV11-2,-,TGTGCCAGCAGCCCCTCGTGGATATACGAGCAGTACTTC,CASSPSWIYEQYF
TRBJ2-1,-,TRBV4-3,TRBD2,TGCGCCAGCAGCCAGCGGGCTAGCGGGAGGAATTTGGGCAATGAGCAGTTCTTC,CASSQRASGRNLGNEQFF
TRBJ2-7,-,TRBV5-6,-,TGTGCCAGCAGCTTTTCCGGTTTTGTGGGAAATGCCTACGAGCAGTACTTC,CASSFSGFVGNAYEQYF
TRBJ2-1,-,TRBV11-2,-,TGTGCCAGCAGCTTAGTGGTTTCATACAATGAGCAGTTCTTC,CASSLVVSYNEQFF
TRBJ2-1,-,TRBV11-2,TRBD2,TGTGCCAGCAGCTTACCCCCTAGCGGGAGGTTCTACAATGAGCAGTTCTTC,CASSLPPSGRFYNEQFF
TRBJ2-7,-,TRBV25-1,-,TGTGCCAGCAGGGATCCCTCCGGTCCGGAGCAGTACTTC,CASRDPSGPEQYF
TRBJ1-4,-,TRBV18,-,TGTGCCAGCTCACCGCAGGAAACTAATGAAAAACTGTTTTTT,CASSPQETNEKLFF
TRBJ2-7,-,TRBV28,-,TGTGCCAGCAGCCCGGACTCCTACGAGCAGTACTTC,CASSPDSYEQYF
TRBJ2-7,-,TRBV7-9,-,TGTGCCAGCAGCTTAACGGGGGCGTATGGCGAGCAGTACTTC,CASSLTGAYGEQYF
TRBJ2-3,-,TRBV5-1,-,TGCGCCAGCAGCAAGCCAGGGGTCGGGGGCACAGATACGCAGTATTTT,CASSKPGVGGTDTQYF
TRBJ2-7,-,TRBV30,TRBD2,TGTGCCTGGTCCCCGGGGGGAAACGAGCAGTACTTC,CAWSPGGNEQYF
TRBJ2-7,-,TRBV2,TRBD2,TGTGCGCATACGAGGGTCGGCGGTAGCGGGAGTTACGAGCAGTACTTC,CAHTRVGGSGSYEQYF
TRBJ2-7,-,TRBV14,-,TGTGCCAGCAGCCGCAAGCGAGTGGAGCCAAGAAGCTCCTACGAGCAGTACTTC,CASSRKRVEPRSSYEQYF
TRBJ2-1,-,TRBV14,TRBD2,TGTGCCAGCAGCCAGTTACTAGCGGGCTACAATGAGCAGTTCTTC,CASSQLLAGYNEQFF
TRBJ2-5,-,TRBV5-4,TRBD1,TGTGCCAGCAGCTTGGTAGGACAGGGGGGGGAGACCCAGTACTTC,CASSLVGQGGETQYF
TRBJ2-7,-,TRBV7-9,-,TGTGCCAGCAGCTTGCCCCCAGGGAACCCCTACGAGCAGTACTTC,CASSLPPGNPYEQYF
TRBJ2-1,-,TRBV10-2,TRBD2,TGCGCCAGCAGGGCGTTCTTAGCGGGGAGCTCCTACAATGAGCAGTTCTTC,CASRAFLAGSSYNEQFF
TRBJ1-1,few,TRBV2,-,TGTGCCAGCAGTGTGAACACTGAAGCTTTCTTT,CASSVNTEAFF
TRBJ2-2,-,TRBV19,TRBD2,TGTGCCAGTAGACAGAGCGGGAGCTACACCGGGGAGCTGTTTTTT,CASRQSGSYTGELFF
TRBJ2-1,-,TRBV5-6,TRBD2,TGTGCCAGCAGCTTGGGTGTGGCTAGCGGTTACAATGAGCAGTTCTTC,CASSLGVASGYNEQFF
TRBJ2-1,-,TRBV25-1,-,TGTGCCAGCAGTGAATTTCCCAAATACAATGAGCAGTTCTTC,CASSEFPKYNEQFF
TRBJ2-1,-,TRBV7-2,TRBD2,TGTGCCAGCAGCTTAGTAGCGGGAGGTACTGAGCAGTTCTTC,CASSLVAGGTEQFF
TRBJ2-2,-,TRBV5-1,TRBD2,TGCGCCAGCAGCTTGGTTGTTGCGGGAGGAACCGGGGAGCTGTTTTTT,CASSLVVAGGTGELFF
TRBJ2-2,-,TRBV6-1,-,TGTGCCAGCAAGGCAGTGGGGGAGAACACCGGGGAGCTGTTTTTT,CASKAVGENTGELFF
TRBJ2-7,-,TRBV7-8,TRBD1,TGTGCCAGCAGCTTAGCCGGGACAGGGCCCTACGAGCAGTACTTC,CASSLAGTGPYEQYF
TRBJ2-7,-,TRBV15,-,TGTGCCACCAGCAAGGGACATCGCGAGCAGTACTTC,CATSKGHREQYF
TRBJ1-2,-,TRBV6-6,-,TGTGCCAGCAGAACCCCCGGACAGTTCTATGGCTACACCTTC,CASRTPGQFYGYTF
TRBJ1-1,-,TRBV25-1,TRBD1,TGTGCCAGCAGCGTTGACCCCGGGACAGGGGTTGCTAATGGTCGAGCTTTCTTT,CASSVDPGTGVANGRAFF